This T cell receptor (beta chain) was sequenced for a study of T cells in localized non-small cell lung cancer. In this sample, this clone turned up a few times. From germline, CDR1 is SGHVS and CDR2 FQNEAQ. Trimming took 2 bases from V and 1 from J, leaving 12 bases between them. CDR3 length: 16 amino acids. Sequencing was performed with immunoSEQ multiplex PCR; in TCRdb, only in-frame clones are kept and a portion is missing. The sample holds around 29,000 clones, around 82% seen once. The clonotype originates from a male donor aged 60 or older with stage II squamous cell lung carcinoma. Specimen: peripheral blood, collected before any cancer treatment. The V gene is TRBV7-8, the J gene TRBJ1-5; D is uncertain. The CDR3 coding sequence is TGTGCCAGCAGCTTATGGAGTGGATTGAGCAATCAGCCCCAGCATTTT. Protein: CASSLWSGLSNQPQHF.